This T cell receptor beta chain appears in the sequencing data of a study of cytomegalovirus exposure and HLA in healthy donors (dated by TCRdb to 2017 to 2019). Context from the whole study: According to an earlier analysis of a few hundred of the donors, roughly 180 million T cells yielded 90 million to 140 million unique TCR beta sequences and 276 Gb of sequence data. A later analysis re-analyzed previously published TCR beta repertoires from 600 to 850 donors and added high-resolution HLA genotyping to study TCR occurrence patterns. Roughly 300 gigabases of sequencing data and approximately 85 million unique TCR sequences were included in an early release covering around 650 HLA-typed donors. Rather than drawing on any new phenotypic data, the later analysis identified candidate immune exposures from TCR beta sequences and the way those sequences occurred across donors. High-throughput TCR immunosequencing, statistical association of individual TCRs with disease status, and machine learning were combined to predict cytomegalovirus infection status. All discovery cohort repertoires had been generated on a single sequencing platform. Donor age, sex, ethnicity and CMV serostatus were collected together with the repertoire data. The study was designed to test whether signatures of past pathogen exposure could be identified by cataloging public T cell receptors. A later genetic analysis used genome-wide SNP genotypes for about 65% of the roughly 700 donors, treating that subset as a discovery cohort. An earlier analysis of several hundred of the donors applied high-throughput TCR beta sequencing to assess whether each TCR beta V gene segment acted as functional or pseudogenic. Besides the first cohort of some 670 subjects, a separate validation cohort made up of roughly 120 different subjects was used. The number of typed donors differed by locus: roughly 620-640 for A, B, C, DRB1 and DQB1; 500 to 550 for DQA1; 606 for DPA1; and roughly 470 for DPB1. A handful of DR-DQ haplotypes were handled as single units for association and clustering because linkage in the cohort was strong. Among the roughly 370 genotyped donors, approximately 76% belonged to the genetic ancestry cluster associated with self-reported Caucasian donors. The study used immunosequencing to profile the T cell repertoires of hundreds of subjects and linked those repertoires to cytomegalovirus serostatus. Among almost 400 genotyped donors of the cohort, an average of around 240,000 unique TCR beta nucleotide sequences were sequenced per donor, 15% to 20% of them non-productive. Class I and class II HLA loci were covered by the typing at four-digit resolution.

Comments on this clone: Its antigen has not been determined.

Libraries were made using the immunoSEQ multiplex PCR assay. The multiplex PCR relied on a mix of 60 forward primers for TCR Vbeta segments and 13 reverse primers for TCR Jbeta segments. A multiplex PCR assay on genomic DNA amplified the CDR3 region of rearranged TCR beta genes. The Illumina HiSeq System was used to sequence the amplified TCR beta libraries as 87-base-pair reads. The paper's data handling went like this. In a later analysis, tens of millions of unique TCR beta chains were counted across the 666 repertoires, and approximately 9.9 million of these chains were shared by at least two donors. A nearest-neighbor algorithm error-corrected the raw reads and collapsed the reads into unique sequences, merging closely related sequences to remove PCR and sequencing errors. Alignment of CDR3 sequences to IMGT reference sequences was used to assign V, D and J gene segments. For a sequence to be retained, a match of at least six nucleotides to both a V gene segment and a J gene segment was required. Rearrangements were classified as productive when the CDR3 lacked stop codons and remained in frame with V and J, and all other rearrangements were classified as non-productive. CDR3 was defined according to IMGT convention as the region running from the second conserved V-encoded cysteine to the conserved J-encoded phenylalanine. Sequences without an unambiguous match to a single V gene segment were excluded from the earlier analysis of several hundred of the donors. An earlier analysis of 500 to 700 of the donors classified V segments as functional when productive rearrangements were above 56.7% and as segregating when the standard deviation between donors was above 5%. A statistical classification framework was built for diagnosing cytomegalovirus status from the catalog of TCR beta chain sequences. In a later analysis, V and J genes were assigned by comparing TCR nucleotide sequences against IMGT/GENE-DB human TR gene sequences. A later analysis assigned CDR3 sequences and most-parsimonious VDJ recombination scenarios with the TCRdist pipeline. A later analysis defined each TCR beta chain by its CDR3 amino acid sequence plus V-gene family, and excluded reads lacking a unique V-gene family. To address suspected cross-contamination and a sequencing artifact, a later analysis removed 450 to 700 highly shared, low-generation-probability nucleotide sequences. In a later analysis, a clonal expansion index was calculated for each public chain from normalized within-repertoire ranks of inferred template counts. A later analysis computed generation probabilities with a VDJ recombination model fitted to out-of-frame rearrangements, and checked the results against IGoR. Hypergeometric tests were used in a later analysis to score TCR-TCR, TCR-HLA and TCR-CMV co-occurrence, with a repertoire-size bias correction applied to the TCR pairs. A later analysis estimated false discovery rates by permuting HLA or CMV assignments 20 times. In a later analysis, co-occurring TCRs were grouped with DBSCAN, and TCRdist sequence similarity was added when clustering was performed within HLA-allele-positive subsets. For co-occurrence clustering, repertoires with fewer than 30,000 or more than 120,000 public chains were excluded, along with roughly 5 repertoires with anomalous nucleotide sharing. In its TCRdb copy, this immuneACCESS table keeps in-frame sequences only and misses some clones. Where compared with another copy, unresolved V genes explain less than half of these, and the others have no known cause. The V and J calls and the clone size are those of that table, but D and trimming were determined from the DNA. In this sample's table one finds roughly 190,000 clones. Together, the top ten hold 0.79% of the sample.

The paper as a whole reports these results and caveats: According to a later analysis, parvovirus B19, influenza, CMV and Epstein-Barr virus appeared linked to several top co-occurrence clusters. Because some donors lacked HLA typing at each locus, the association tests relied only on the typed subset. Some IMGT-functional V segments, including TRBV6-2 and TRBV6-3, could not be distinguished by the 87-base-pair reads and were therefore excluded. Because counts were too low, 15 to 20 rarely observed V segments, including chromosome 9 orphons, were excluded from the earlier analysis of a few hundred of the donors. A later analysis associated 15,000 to 20,000 TCR beta sequences with specific HLA alleles at a false discovery rate of 0.05. Only TCR beta chains were sequenced in this cohort, and the absence of alpha or paired-chain data limited detectable features. According to a later analysis, most CMV-associated TCR beta chains appeared to be HLA-restricted, and the HLA associations seemed to be driven largely by CMV exposure. In an earlier analysis of about 600 of the donors, most TCR beta V segments appeared in productive rearrangements about 87% or about 30% of the time, broadly matching IMGT annotations. Strong co-occurrence of HLA alleles, especially DR and DQ, made assigning TCR associations to individual alleles difficult. The study listed 164 TCR beta chains as associated with cytomegalovirus. A cluster of highly shared sequence variants was judged likely to be a technical artifact of the sequencing pipeline. In vitro tests confirmed that a few of the cytomegalovirus-associated TCR beta chains recognize cytomegalovirus antigens. In a later analysis, HLA-associated TCR beta chains showed more clonal expansion and lower generation probabilities than non-associated chains that were equally common. Linkage disequilibrium might explain the correlated functional status among segregating V segments, but an unknown experimental factor could not be excluded. A later analysis found that TCR association rates varied across HLA loci, with DRB1 alleles showing the most associated TCRs and HLA-C alleles the fewest. In a later genetic analysis, a missense DCLRE1C variant was associated with V-gene and J-gene trimming of TCR beta chains, and the association was replicated in an independent cohort. Across donors, most TCR sequences were observed very rarely, whereas some public TCRs were present in many individuals. According to the authors, the approach could potentially be generalized to other disease states and immunological phenotypes. CMV serostatus was the only immune exposure information available for the cohort. The classifier was reported to diagnose cytomegalovirus status with high specificity and sensitivity in both the original cohort and the validation cohort. A further reported finding was that TCR beta sequences accurately predicted the HLA-A and HLA-B alleles for most subjects in the first cohort. Roughly uniform sequencing depth across donors was assumed in presence/absence analyses, although this assumption may not hold. According to a later genetic analysis, donors in an Asian-associated ancestry cluster had fewer N-insertions in productive TCRs than the roughly 700-donor mean.

The cohort consisted of some 730 healthy bone marrow donors. At the time of sampling, all cohort members were nominally healthy, though unrecorded immune exposures were likely present. The donor tested CMV seropositive and was one of the 289 seropositive cohort members. A peripheral blood sample was collected from each donor, and TCR beta sequencing was performed on peripheral blood mononuclear cells. The Qiagen DNeasy Blood Extraction Kit was used to extract genomic DNA from the blood cell samples. Its CDR3 holds 16 amino acids, cysteine through phenylalanine. CDR3 DNA is the only sequence kept; it has 48 bases, read in frame from the first base. V and J lose 5 bases and 0 bases, and a span of 15 bases separates them. Via the germline V gene (reference sequence), CDR1 is SEHNR and CDR2 FQNEAQ.

The chain is assembled from TRBV7-9 and TRBJ2-3; the D gene is possibly TRBD2, with 5 bases matching. Sequenced sample: PBMCs. This TCR was recovered from a woman aged 18-35 years in good health and CMV-seropositive. The CDR3 has the sequence CASSRPPGSSTDTQYF. The DNA reads as follows: TGTGCCAGCAGCCGTCCCCCGGGGTCTAGCACAGATACGCAGTATTTT. The variable domain in full, with residues beyond the CDR3 obtained from the reference TRBV7-9 and TRBJ2-3 genes, is DTGVSQNPRHKITKRGQNVTFRCDPISEHNRLYWYRQTLGQGPEFLTYFQNEAQLEKSRLLSDRFSAERPKGSFSTLEIQRTEQGDSAMYLCASSRPPGSSTDTQYFGPGTRLTVL.